This is a list of T cell receptor beta chains from one sample in a study of early T cells in non-severe SARS-CoV-2 infection. TCRdb processed the 5' RACE reads anew with MiXCR; each CDR3 protein has one entry. The sample consists of 77,000 or so distinct CDR3 sequences, 13% to 15% of them appearing once. Sample: whole blood, taken at baseline. Receptors originate from an adult who was a healthcare worker with PCR-confirmed SARS-CoV-2 infection or an uninfected control (not recorded which). The CDR3 runs from the conserved cysteine through the conserved F or W. D genes are given only for firm matches. Only part of the rows carry a size: once, few, many, or a class if the clone is expanded.

TRBJ1-1 | - | few | TRBV18 | TGTGCCAGCTCACCGGTAGACAGCATGAACACTGAAGCTTTCTTT | CASSPVDSMNTEAFF
TRBJ2-1 | TRBD2 | few | TRBV14 | TGTGCCACCTCAACTCCTAGCGGATCCTACAATGAGCAGTTCTTC | CATSTPSGSYNEQFF
TRBJ2-7 | - | - | TRBV20-1 | TGCAGTACAGGCATCAACGAGCAGTACTTC | CSTGINEQYF
TRBJ2-3 | - | few | TRBV2 | TGTGCCAGCAGTGAGGGGGCATCCTCTGATACGCAGTATTTT | CASSEGASSDTQYF
TRBJ2-5 | - | few | TRBV12-3/TRBV12-4 | TGTGCCAGCAGTCACACTAACGGAGAGACCCAGTACTTC | CASSHTNGETQYF
TRBJ2-7 | TRBD2 | many | TRBV7-9 | TGTGCCAGCAGCTCGGAAGCGGGGACCTCCTACGAGCAGTACTTC | CASSSEAGTSYEQYF
TRBJ2-2 | TRBD1 | few | TRBV2 | TGTGCCAGCGGACAGGGGGCGCAGGGCGGGGAGCTGTTTTTT | CASGQGAQGGELFF
TRBJ2-5 | - | - | TRBV29-1 | TGCAGCGTCCCAGGGTGGGGTTATAGCCAAGAGACCCAGTACTTC | CSVPGWGYSQETQYF
TRBJ2-3 | TRBD2 | few | TRBV5-4 | TGTGCCAGCAGCCCCCTCCCCGCGGGAGGGAAAGATACGCAGTATTTT | CASSPLPAGGKDTQYF
TRBJ1-3 | - | - | TRBV7-6 | TGTGCCAGCAGCCCTGGGACAAGAAACACTATATATTTT | CASSPGTRNTIYF
TRBJ2-1 | - | many | TRBV29-1 | TGCAGCGTTTTGGGGGAAATCCCTGAGCAGTTCTTC | CSVLGEIPEQFF
TRBJ1-1 | TRBD1 | many | TRBV3-1 | TGTGCCAGCAGCCATACAGGGGGCACTGAAGCTTTCTTT | CASSHTGGTEAFF
TRBJ2-7 | - | many | TRBV20-1 | TGCAGTGCTGGTGACTCTAACGCTCCTAGCAAGCAGTACTTC | CSAGDSNAPSKQYF
TRBJ1-4 | TRBD1 | few | TRBV28 | TGTGCCAGCAGCTTCCCGGGACAGGGATTACTTGGGGAACTGTTTTTT | CASSFPGQGLLGELFF
TRBJ2-1 | - | - | TRBV28 | TGTGCCAGCAGTTTCCGGGACGCCCGCCGTAATGAGCAGTTCTTC | CASSFRDARRNEQFF
TRBJ2-2 | - | few | TRBV27 | TGTGCCAGCAGCCTGGGGCTAGCTGCAACCGGGGAGCTGTTTTTT | CASSLGLAATGELFF
TRBJ2-1 | - | many | TRBV9 | TGTGCCAGCAGCGTAGTAGCAGGGCGGAATGAGCAGTTCTTC | CASSVVAGRNEQFF
TRBJ2-7 | TRBD1 | - | TRBV5-8 | TGTGCCAGCAGCCTTGGACAGGGGCTCGAGCAGTACTTC | CASSLGQGLEQYF
TRBJ2-1 | TRBD2 | once | TRBV20-1 | TGCAGTGCTATTACCGGGACTAGCGGGAGCAATGAGCAGTTCTTC | CSAITGTSGSNEQFF
TRBJ2-7 | - | - | TRBV10-3 | TGTGCCATCAGTGAACAGGGCACCTCCTACGAGCAGTACTTC | CAISEQGTSYEQYF
TRBJ2-2 | TRBD2 | once | TRBV20-1 | TGCAGTGCAGGACTAGCGGGGAACACCGGGGAGCTGTTTTTT | CSAGLAGNTGELFF
TRBJ2-2 | TRBD2 | few | TRBV3-1 | TGTGCCAGCAGCCGCGGACTAGCGGGGGTGAACACCGGGGAGCTGTTTTTT | CASSRGLAGVNTGELFF
TRBJ2-5 | - | few | TRBV5-4 | TGTGCCAGCAGCTCTCCCCCTCCTCAGGAGACCCAGTACTTC | CASSSPPPQETQYF